This TCR beta chain was sequenced in a study of blood T cell repertoires in COVID-19 (dated by TCRdb to 2018 to 2020). Concerning the study at large: Samples from collaborators originated in the United States, Italy and Spain and spanned both the acute and convalescent phases of COVID-19. The material from the prospective study consisted of cDNA or gDNA derived from T cells, B-cell-depleted T cells, or PBMCs. Subjects who had been exposed to COVID-19, were actively infected with it, or had recovered from it provided the deeply sampled blood TCRbeta repertoires that made up the dataset. Where HLA class I and class II types were available, the types were taken from metadata supplied by the sample provider, not from assay-based typing. The repertoires were made available in a free public database intended to serve as a resource for research on the immune response to SARS-CoV-2. The samples were drawn from two sources: the first 160 participants of the ongoing ImmuneRACE study, and 1,200 or so subjects contributed by 6 global collaborators. A de-identified subject ID, COVID-19 status, age in years and sex were almost always included in the sample metadata. Beyond this particular receptor, the publication reports: The quantity of clinical and demographic metadata differed by source and by participant and was supplied without curation.

Each collaborating institution followed its own protocols to collect whole blood in K2EDTA tubes. For TCRbeta analysis, collaborator samples were shipped as frozen whole blood, as isolated PBMCs, or as DNA extracted from either sample type. This clone was found once. This clone's antigen is unknown. Per-base qualities were not stored, and no clone one base away is much larger. The immunoSEQ Assay, a bias-controlled multiplex PCR, was used to amplify TCRbeta CDR3 regions from genomic DNA. Processing in the source paper ran as follows. The number of nucleated cells in each sample was estimated from the amplification of reference gene primers within the assay. To quantify the absolute abundance of each unique TCRbeta CDR3 rearrangement, sequence reads were collapsed and filtered. For each sample, productive Simpson clonality was calculated by taking the square root of Simpson's diversity index across productive rearrangements. TCRdb re-hosts the immuneACCESS table, in-frame sequences only. Its copies lack some clones; in the studies checked, an unresolved V gene accounts for under half of them, and the cause for the rest is not known. V and J calls and clone size come straight from that table; D and trimming were deduced from the DNA. Across this sample there are 170,000 or so clones, with 90% to 95% seen only once. Around 0.5% of the sample is in the top ten clones.

V and J lose 6 bases and 3 bases, and a span of 6 bases separates them. CDR1 and CDR2, per the germline V gene (reference sequence), are MNHNY and SVGAGI. The CDR3 goes from the cysteine to the phenylalanine over 11 residues. Of the read, only the CDR3 DNA is kept; its 33 bases are in frame from base 1. Recombination connected TRBV6-6 to TRBJ2-7; the D segment could be TRBD2, given 6 matching bases. This clonotype was obtained from a man aged 50-59 years with acute or convalescent COVID-19. Sequences were obtained from peripheral blood. CDR3 sequence: CASRGGYEQYF. The DNA sequence is as follows: TGTGCCAGCAGGGGGGGCTACGAGCAGTACTTC.